This T cell receptor (beta chain) derives from a study of control samples from healthy donors and cancer patients. V lost 0 bases to trimming and J lost 15 bases, with 15 bases between them. Germline assignment: CDR1 GTSNPN and CDR2 SVGIG (reference sequence). The length of the CDR3 is 12 residues. The data were produced by immunoSEQ multiplex PCR, yet TCRdb's version contains in-frame clones alone and is incomplete. The sample contains about 100,000 clones, 87% of which appear only once. The clonotype originates from a woman in her 50s in good health. The sequenced material came from blood. This chain links TRBV30 with TRBJ2-1; perhaps TRBD2 as D (6 bases). CDR3 in DNA: TGTGCCTGGAGTGTTCAGGGAACTAGCCGGTTCTTC. This codes for CAWSVQGTSRFF.